This T cell receptor (beta chain) was captured in a study of cytomegalovirus exposure and HLA in healthy donors (dated by TCRdb to 2016 to 2017). Regarding the complete study: The 650 to 800 repertoires of the first cohort and the 120 validation repertoires were produced on the same platform, according to a later analysis. The study aimed to test whether cataloging public T cell receptors could reveal signatures of past pathogen exposure. Along with the approximately 670-subject first cohort, a separate validation cohort of over 90 different subjects was used. The study combined high-throughput TCR immunosequencing, statistical association of individual TCRs with disease status, and machine learning to predict cytomegalovirus infection status.

Via the germline V gene, CDR1 is MDHEN and CDR2 SYDVKM. From the cysteine up to the phenylalanine, the CDR3 has a length of 14 residues. Just CDR3 DNA is preserved here, 42 bases in frame from base 1. Trimming removed 6 bases from V and 5 bases from J; the gene matches leave 6 bases unexplained. The donors were included in the validation cohort of roughly 130 subjects, a group kept apart from the roughly 700-subject first cohort. Note on this clone: The target of this receptor is not known. Nothing much larger sits one base from this clone, and base qualities are not available.

Summary of the overall study and its limitations: Most TCR sequences were observed very rarely across donors, whereas some public TCRs were present in many individuals. It was suggested by the authors that the approach could potentially be generalized to other disease states and immunological phenotypes. In vitro tests confirmed that a few of the cytomegalovirus-associated TCR beta chains recognize cytomegalovirus antigens. Subsequent analysis determined that TCRs grouped into clusters in the first cohort also showed a tendency toward co-occurrence across the 90 to 150 validation repertoires, and roughly 95% of cluster scores exceeded 0. A later analysis lacked HLA typing for the validation cohort, so it scored co-occurrence in that cohort across all 110 or so repertoires. In both the original and validation cohorts, the classifier was reported to diagnose cytomegalovirus status with high specificity and sensitivity. The study listed 164 TCR beta chains as associated with cytomegalovirus.

Libraries were prepared through the immunoSEQ multiplex PCR assay. As for how the authors treated the data: A statistical classification framework was built for diagnosing cytomegalovirus status from the catalog of TCR beta chain sequences. TCRdb holds this immuneACCESS table with in-frame rearrangements only. Some clones are missing; in checked studies, unresolved V genes explain under half, and the rest has no known cause. Clone size and V and J calls were adopted from that table, with D and trimming inferred from the DNA. For this sample the table gives some 130,000 clones, of which about 90% were detected only once. The ten top clones hold 1.4% to 1.5% of the sample.

Sequencing was performed on PBMCs. The V and J segments used are TRBV28 and TRBJ2-5; a stretch of 10 junction bases matches TRBD2. This receptor was identified in a man aged 25-45 years in good health and CMV-seronegative. The CDR3 reads as follows: CASRASGSGETQYF. The nucleotide sequence is given as TGTGCCAGCAGGGCTAGCGGGAGTGGGGAGACCCAGTACTTC.